A single sample is the source of the 9 T cell receptor beta chains below, sequenced in a study of OX40 agonist ivuxolimab in advanced cancers. Produced via immunoSEQ multiplex PCR; TCRdb's table is partial and in-frame only. Altogether 27,000 or so clones are present, 80% to 85% being singletons, with the ten largest covering approximately 20%. This material consisted of CD4+ or CD8+ T cells sorted from blood, taken in a trial of the OX40 agonist ivuxolimab. All receptors come from an adult with an advanced solid tumor such as melanoma, head and neck, liver or kidney cancer.

This rearrangement joins TRBV27 to TRBJ2-1, with 10 bases lining up with TRBD2. The CDR3 covers 15 residues. J lost 4 bases, V lost 6 bases, and 6 bases had no gene match. Looked up from germline, CDR1 is MNHEY and CDR2 is SMNVEV (reference sequence). This CDR3 reads CASSITSGAYNEQFF. The CDR3 bases are TGTGCCAGCAGCATCACTAGCGGGGCTTACAATGAGCAGTTCTTC.

The rearrangement links TRBV9 to TRBJ1-2; TRBD1 aligns across 8 bases. The CDR3 consists of 15 residues. Trimming took 0 bases from V and 1 from J; bases not matched to a gene: 2. Germline V gene sequence: CDR1 SGDLS, CDR2 YYNGEE. The CDR3 reads CASSVDRGFNYGYTF. CDR3 nucleotides: TGTGCCAGCAGCGTAGACAGGGGGTTTAACTATGGCTACACCTTC.

This rearrangement joins TRBV5-1 to TRBJ2-2; TRBD1 matches at 9 bases. The germline gives CDR1 SGHRS, CDR2 YFSETQ. The CDR3 extends over 14 amino acids. V shed 3 bases, J shed 3 bases, and the junction held 0 bases outside the gene matches. CDR3 sequence: CASSWTGDTGELFF. CDR3 coding DNA: TGCGCCAGCAGCTGGACAGGGGACACCGGGGAGCTGTTTTTT.

V is TRBV6-4 and J is TRBJ2-3; 10 positions match TRBD2. CDR1 MRHNA and CDR2 SNTAGT come from the germline V gene. The length of the CDR3 is 15 residues. Trimming removed 3 bases from V and 0 bases from J; junction bases left unmatched: 0. The CDR3 DNA reads as TGTGCCAGCAGTGAACTAGCGGGGAGCACAGATACGCAGTATTTT. Its protein is CASSELAGSTDTQYF.

The CDR3 spells CASRGGRVQETQYF. CDR3 in DNA: TGTGCCAGCAGGGGAGGAAGGGTCCAAGAGACCCAGTACTTC. The V gene is TRBV6-5, the J gene TRBJ2-5; D is possibly TRBD2 (6 bases). CDR3 length: 14 residues. Per germline, CDR1 MNHEY and CDR2 SVGAGI. The V end lost 6 bases, the J end lost 1 base, and 12 bases lay between the germline ends.

In its sample, this clone was seen a few times. Other DNA sequences from this sample encode an identical CDR3 as well. The J gene is TRBJ2-7, the V gene TRBV28, with 11 bases fitting TRBD2. After removal of 6 bases from V and 1 base from J, the junction contained 5 bases not matched to a gene. Germline-derived CDR1 and CDR2 are MDHEN and SYDVKM. The CDR3 loop spans 15 amino acids. CDR3 DNA sequence: TGTGCCAGCAGGGTTACTAGCGGGAGATCCTACGAGCAGTACTTC. Translation gives CASRVTSGRSYEQYF.

This clone was observed a single time. The chain employs TRBV10-3 and TRBJ1-4, with 7 bases that match TRBD1. J gave up 4 bases and V 0 bases, and 5 bases lay outside the gene matches. Looked up from germline, CDR1 is ENHRY and CDR2 is SYGVKD. CDR3 size: 16 residues. CDR3 sequence: CAISESGTAHNEKLFF. CDR3 coding DNA: TGTGCCATCAGTGAGTCTGGGACAGCGCATAATGAAAAACTGTTTTTT.

The gene calls are TRBV5-1 and TRBJ2-3, with 7 bases lining up with TRBD2. The CDR3 loop spans 13 amino acids. The ends lost 3 bases at V and 3 bases at J; junction bases unmatched: 1. Germline CDR1 reads SGHRS; CDR2 reads YFSETQ. CDR3 nucleotides: TGCGCCAGCAGCTACGGGGGGACAGATACGCAGTATTTT. The encoded protein is CASSYGGTDTQYF.

The chain carries TRBV27 and TRBJ1-5; D uncertain. This CDR3 comprises 13 residues. Per the germline V gene, CDR1 is MNHEY and CDR2 is SMNVEV (reference sequence). Between the trimmed V and J ends, which lost 8 bases and 2 bases, there was a span of 10 bases. In nucleotides, the CDR3 is TGTGCCAGCTCCCTAAGTCGCAATCAGCCCCAGCATTTT. Translation gives CASSLSRNQPQHF.